The source of this TCR beta chain is a study of T-cell memory formation after mild COVID-19. Whole-study context: TCR clusters were mostly donor specific.

Trimming shortened V by 6 bases and J by 7 bases, and 12 bases separated the two germline ends. The CDR3 has 13 residues. Germline V lookup: CDR1 SGHTA, CDR2 FQGNSA. Study-level findings and limits: While clones contracting from day 15 to 85 were balanced between CD4 and CD8, later expanders leaned CD4+. CD4+ clones that contracted lay mainly in CM and EM; CD8+ ones lay in EMRA.

Worth noting for this clonotype: Its antigen is unidentified.

5'RACE with constant-segment primers yielded barcoded, UMI-tagged TCR alpha and TCR beta cDNA libraries. TCRdb re-derived calls from the 5' RACE reads in MiXCR, one entry per CDR3 protein. Of 430,000 or so distinct CDR3 sequences listed, roughly 25% were seen once; the top ten hold roughly an eighth. This sequence was found in an adult woman who had mild COVID-19 (a few samples of this study predate the infection). Cell type and time point are not known. Sequenced material: PBMCs or a T cell subset sorted from them (not recorded which). V usage is TRBV7-2 and J usage is TRBJ2-2; TRBD1 is a possible D gene (6 bases). This CDR3 reads CASRHRGYGELFF. CDR3 bases: TGTGCCAGCAGACATAGGGGGTACGGGGAGCTGTTTTTT. Full variable domain (outside the CDR3, taken from reference TRBV7-2 and TRBJ2-2): GAGVSQSPSNKVTEKGKDVELRCDPISGHTALYWYRQSLGQGLEFLIYFQGNSAPDKSGLPSDRFSAERTGGSVSTLTIQRTQQEDSAVYLCASRHRGYGELFFGEGSRLTVL.